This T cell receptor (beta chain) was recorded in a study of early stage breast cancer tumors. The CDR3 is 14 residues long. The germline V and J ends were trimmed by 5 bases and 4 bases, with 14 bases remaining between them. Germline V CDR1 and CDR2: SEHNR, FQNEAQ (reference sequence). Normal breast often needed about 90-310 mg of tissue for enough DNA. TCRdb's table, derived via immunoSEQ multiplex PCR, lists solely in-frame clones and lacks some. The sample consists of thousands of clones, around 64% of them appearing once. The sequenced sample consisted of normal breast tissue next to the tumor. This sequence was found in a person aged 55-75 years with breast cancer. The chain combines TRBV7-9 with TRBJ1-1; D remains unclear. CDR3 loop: CASSPPVSGTEAFF. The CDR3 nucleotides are TGTGCCAGCAGCCCCCCAGTATCCGGCACTGAAGCTTTCTTT.